These 2 T cell receptor beta chains share one sample of origin, sequenced in a study of blood T cell repertoires in COVID-19. Sequencing used immunoSEQ multiplex PCR; TCRdb keeps in-frame clones, though not all of them. The sample includes about 190,000 clones, roughly 80% of them seen just once. The source material was PBMCs or T cells enriched from blood (not recorded which). These TCRs come from a woman aged 55-69 years with acute COVID-19.

This sequence joins TRBV5-8 and TRBJ1-1, with 9 bases identical to TRBD1. V lost 4 bases to trimming and J lost 4 bases; unmatched junction nucleotides: 5. Germline values: CDR1 SGHTS, CDR2 YDEGEE. The CDR3 runs to 14 residues. This CDR3 reads CASSLTGGGTEAFF. In DNA form, the CDR3 reads TGTGCCAGCAGCCTGACAGGGGGTGGCACTGAAGCTTTCTTT.

This sequence joins TRBV7-2 and TRBJ2-2; weak D call: TRBD1 (5 bases). The CDR3 is made up of 15 amino acids. V was pared by 0 bases and J by 6 bases, with 11 bases between. Germline V lookup: CDR1 SGHTA, CDR2 FQGNSA. The CDR3, as DNA: TGTGCCAGCAGCTTAGCAGGTGGGGCGGCCGGGGAGCTGTTTTTT. Translating gives CASSLAGGAAGELFF.